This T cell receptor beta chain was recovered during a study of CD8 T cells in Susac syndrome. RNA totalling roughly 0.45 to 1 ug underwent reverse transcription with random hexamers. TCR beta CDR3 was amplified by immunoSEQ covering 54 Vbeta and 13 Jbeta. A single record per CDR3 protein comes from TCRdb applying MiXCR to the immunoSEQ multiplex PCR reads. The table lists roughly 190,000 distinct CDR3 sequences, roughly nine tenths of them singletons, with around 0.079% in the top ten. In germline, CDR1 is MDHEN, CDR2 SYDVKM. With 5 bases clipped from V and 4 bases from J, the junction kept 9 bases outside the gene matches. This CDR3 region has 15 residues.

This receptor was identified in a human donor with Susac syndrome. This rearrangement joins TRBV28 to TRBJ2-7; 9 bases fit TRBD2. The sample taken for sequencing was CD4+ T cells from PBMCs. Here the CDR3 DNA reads TGTGCCAGCAGTGTCTCTAGCGGGAACTCGTACGAGCAGTACTTC. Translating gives CASSVSSGNSYEQYF.